This record concerns one TCR beta chain sequence. Authors' processing steps: Scientists estimated how many nucleated cells there were by amplifying reference gene primers. Sequencing was performed with immunoSEQ multiplex PCR; in TCRdb, only in-frame clones are kept and a portion is missing. The D gene and trimming were derived from the DNA, and the V and J assignments and clone size from that table. The data contain 45,000 to 65,000 clones, roughly 91% of them singletons. This entry belongs to a study of blood T cell repertoires in COVID-19. About the study: The study drew acute and convalescent COVID-19 samples from the United States, Italy and Spain.

Trimming took 4 bases from V and 10 from J; bases not matched to a gene: 4. Germline-derived CDR1 and CDR2 are SEHNR and FQNEAQ (reference sequence). The CDR3 is made up of 12 amino acids. The chain employs TRBV7-9 and TRBJ2-1; TRBD2 matches 7 bases. The sequence was collected from a man in his forties or fifties with active COVID-19. The sequencing sample was made of peripheral blood. The CDR3 loop is CASSSPRGEQFF. The CDR3 DNA is TGTGCCAGCAGCTCCCCGCGGGGGGAGCAGTTCTTC.